The entry below describes one TCR beta chain. Preparation of the TCRbeta library was carried out with unique molecular identifiers. TCRdb reprocessed the PCR reads via MiXCR and lists one record per CDR3 protein. This repertoire shows about 240,000 distinct CDR3 sequences, around 25% found once; its top ten account for roughly 2.7%. This entry comes from a study of T-cell reconstitution after alpha-beta-depleted transplantation in children. V was trimmed by 2 bases and J by 8 bases, leaving 7 bases between them. The CDR3 consists of 11 residues. In germline, CDR1 is GTSNPN, CDR2 SVGIG (reference sequence).

The chain combines TRBV30 with TRBJ2-1; D perhaps matches TRBD2 (5 bases). The sequencing here drew on PBMCs, taken before TCRalphabeta/CD19-depleted stem cell transplant. The TCR originated in a girl aged 2-10 years with Fanconi anemia, due to receive a stem cell transplant. The CDR3 loop reads CAWSLGDEQFF. CDR3 coding DNA: TGTGCCTGGAGTTTGGGAGATGAGCAGTTCTTC.